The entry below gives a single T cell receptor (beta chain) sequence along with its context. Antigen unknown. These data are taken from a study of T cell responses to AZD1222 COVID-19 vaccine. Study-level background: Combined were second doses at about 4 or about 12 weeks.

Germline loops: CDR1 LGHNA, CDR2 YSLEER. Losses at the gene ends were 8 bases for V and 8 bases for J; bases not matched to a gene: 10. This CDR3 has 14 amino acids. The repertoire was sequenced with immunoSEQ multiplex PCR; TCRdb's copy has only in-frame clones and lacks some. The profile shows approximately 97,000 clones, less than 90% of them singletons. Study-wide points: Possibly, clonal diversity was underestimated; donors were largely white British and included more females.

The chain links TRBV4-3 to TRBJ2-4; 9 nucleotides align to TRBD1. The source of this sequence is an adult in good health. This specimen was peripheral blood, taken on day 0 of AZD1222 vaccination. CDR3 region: CASSFRTGEDIQYF. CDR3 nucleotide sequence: TGCGCCAGCTCGTTTCGGACAGGGGAGGACATTCAGTACTTC.